This TCR beta chain was captured in a study of control samples from healthy donors and cancer patients. This clone was counted between two and nine times. Germline-derived CDR1 and CDR2 are MNHEY and SVGAGI. Trimming pared 6 bases from V and 5 bases from J, leaving 19 bases between. There are 15 residues in the CDR3. Some clones are missing from TCRdb's copy, which holds only in-frame ones; the method was immunoSEQ multiplex PCR. The table has some 99,000 clones, roughly 91% seen once; the top ten hold 17%. Sequenced sample: blood. The chain has TRBV6-5 and TRBJ1-1; tentatively, D is TRBD1 (5 bases). This clonotype was obtained from a woman aged 45 to 65 in good health. CDR3 nucleotide sequence: TGTGCCAGCAGGCGGGCGCGCAGGGACTATACTGAAGCTTTCTTT. Its protein is CASRRARRDYTEAFF.